The rows below give T cell receptor beta chains drawn from one sample of a study of cytomegalovirus exposure and HLA in healthy donors. Sequencing was performed with immunoSEQ multiplex PCR; in TCRdb, only in-frame clones are kept and a portion is missing. The data contain about 340,000 clones, around 86% of them singletons. Sequences were obtained from PBMCs. The receptors were gathered from a woman aged 18-30 years in good health and CMV-seronegative. Each CDR3 is given with its conserved first and last residue. Each record gives: clone size, J gene, CDR3 length, V gene, CDR3 protein. For some rows the clone size is stated as once, few or many, or as a class when expanded; others skip it.

size: -
J: TRBJ2-1
length: 15
V: TRBV2
CDR3: CASSRTGTSFHEQFF

size: -
J: TRBJ2-7
length: 14
V: TRBV10-3
CDR3: CAISVAGSAYEQYF

size: -
J: TRBJ2-7
length: 12
V: TRBV10-3
CDR3: CAISDEDYEQYF

size: -
J: TRBJ2-1
length: 13
V: TRBV5-1
CDR3: CASSSGDYNEQFF

size: -
J: TRBJ2-7
length: 12
V: TRBV10-3
CDR3: CATDRGNDEQYF

size: once
J: TRBJ2-1
length: 13
V: TRBV4-2
CDR3: CASSLYRTNEQFF

size: -
J: TRBJ2-1
length: 16
V: TRBV7-6
CDR3: CASSLAPASAYNEQFF

size: -
J: TRBJ2-1
length: 13
V: TRBV19
CDR3: CASSPQGYNEQFF

size: -
J: TRBJ1-2
length: 14
V: TRBV10-3
CDR3: CAIRADPSNYGYTF

size: -
J: TRBJ2-3
length: 15
V: TRBV5-4
CDR3: CASSQPGLAVDTQYF

size: -
J: TRBJ1-2
length: 16
V: TRBV10-3
CDR3: CAIRPWGDESNYGYTF

size: -
J: TRBJ1-5
length: 14
V: TRBV6-1
CDR3: CASSQDYSNQPQHF

size: -
J: TRBJ2-7
length: 15
V: TRBV11-2
CDR3: CASSLGRLTSYEQYF

size: few
J: TRBJ1-2
length: 11
V: TRBV29-1
CDR3: CSVTTGYGYTF

size: -
J: TRBJ1-2
length: 15
V: TRBV4-1
CDR3: CASSQETVNNYGYTF

size: -
J: TRBJ2-7
length: 13
V: TRBV28
CDR3: CASSLGRTYEQYF

size: -
J: TRBJ2-7
length: 17
V: TRBV4-3
CDR3: CASSRTPPAGEGNEQYF

size: -
J: TRBJ2-4
length: 16
V: TRBV15
CDR3: CATSRDLVPGGSIQYF

size: -
J: TRBJ2-7
length: 14
V: TRBV6-5
CDR3: CASRGQGKSYEQYF

size: -
J: TRBJ2-7
length: 15
V: TRBV18
CDR3: CASSPVAGAASEQYF

size: -
J: TRBJ2-1
length: 15
V: TRBV16
CDR3: CASSPTSGGTHEQFF

size: -
J: TRBJ2-7
length: 18
V: TRBV19
CDR3: CASGRSPGQGAGGYEQYF

size: -
J: TRBJ2-5
length: 18
V: TRBV7-9
CDR3: CASSLGWVLAQYQETQYF

size: once
J: TRBJ2-7
length: 12
V: TRBV7-2
CDR3: CASSLEWQGQYF

size: -
J: TRBJ1-1
length: 13
V: TRBV18
CDR3: CASSTAENTEAFF

size: -
J: TRBJ2-3
length: 15
V: TRBV5-1
CDR3: CASSPGQLSTDTQYF

size: -
J: TRBJ2-2
length: 16
V: TRBV4-2
CDR3: CASSQASGSSTGELFF

size: -
J: TRBJ2-5
length: 14
V: TRBV23-1
CDR3: CASSQPGESETQYF

size: -
J: TRBJ2-3
length: 13
V: TRBV7-2
CDR3: CASSSRVTDTQYF

size: -
J: TRBJ1-2
length: 15
V: TRBV6-6
CDR3: CASSNPTGGGEGYTF

size: -
J: TRBJ2-7
length: 13
V: TRBV6-6
CDR3: CASSYDRDWEQYF

size: -
J: TRBJ2-7
length: 12
V: TRBV28
CDR3: CASRQGRNEQYF

size: -
J: TRBJ1-5
length: 14
V: TRBV5-1
CDR3: CASSVGSGGQPQHF

size: -
J: TRBJ1-1
length: 14
V: TRBV2
CDR3: CASTEGRGNTEAFF

size: once
J: TRBJ1-1
length: 16
V: TRBV6-6
CDR3: CASSYSGGRGGTEAFF

size: -
J: TRBJ2-5
length: 13
V: TRBV28
CDR3: CASSSGTEETQYF

size: -
J: TRBJ2-2
length: 14
V: TRBV15
CDR3: CATSRDWQGGELFF

size: -
J: TRBJ1-2
length: 15
V: TRBV19
CDR3: CASSISTGPNYGYTF

size: -
J: TRBJ2-7
length: 15
V: TRBV6-5
CDR3: CASSGLASGSHEQYF

size: once
J: TRBJ2-1
length: 15
V: TRBV11-3
CDR3: CASSPRRGIAAEQFF

size: -
J: TRBJ2-7
length: 11
V: TRBV20-1
CDR3: CSATQGYEQYF

size: -
J: TRBJ2-2
length: 13
V: TRBV2
CDR3: CATQDIYTGELFF

size: few
J: TRBJ2-2
length: 16
V: TRBV7-9
CDR3: CASSLAGSGRTGELFF

size: -
J: TRBJ2-7
length: 15
V: TRBV7-8
CDR3: CASSLLGQGTYEQYF

size: -
J: TRBJ2-5
length: 15
V: TRBV7-9
CDR3: CASSPLGLGQETQYF

size: -
J: TRBJ2-3
length: 13
V: TRBV6-5
CDR3: CASRQGAVDTQYF

size: few
J: TRBJ2-7
length: 11
V: TRBV2
CDR3: CASSEYGEQYF

size: once
J: TRBJ1-5
length: 14
V: TRBV6-5
CDR3: CASRGFGGDQPQHF

size: -
J: TRBJ2-5
length: 15
V: TRBV7-8
CDR3: CASSSKTGNQETQYF

size: -
J: TRBJ1-5
length: 16
V: TRBV28
CDR3: CASSADFSPGNQPQHF

size: -
J: TRBJ1-1
length: 16
V: TRBV5-4
CDR3: CASSLRTGPMNTEAFF

size: -
J: TRBJ2-7
length: 14
V: TRBV18
CDR3: CASSPLTTSGEQYF

size: once
J: TRBJ1-4
length: 15
V: TRBV15
CDR3: CATSVRQGTNEKLFF

size: -
J: TRBJ2-1
length: 14
V: TRBV7-3
CDR3: CASSPPGSYNEQFF

size: few
J: TRBJ1-5
length: 14
V: TRBV19
CDR3: CASSIVGGEQPQHF

size: -
J: TRBJ1-1
length: 13
V: TRBV4-2
CDR3: CASSQVTGTEAFF